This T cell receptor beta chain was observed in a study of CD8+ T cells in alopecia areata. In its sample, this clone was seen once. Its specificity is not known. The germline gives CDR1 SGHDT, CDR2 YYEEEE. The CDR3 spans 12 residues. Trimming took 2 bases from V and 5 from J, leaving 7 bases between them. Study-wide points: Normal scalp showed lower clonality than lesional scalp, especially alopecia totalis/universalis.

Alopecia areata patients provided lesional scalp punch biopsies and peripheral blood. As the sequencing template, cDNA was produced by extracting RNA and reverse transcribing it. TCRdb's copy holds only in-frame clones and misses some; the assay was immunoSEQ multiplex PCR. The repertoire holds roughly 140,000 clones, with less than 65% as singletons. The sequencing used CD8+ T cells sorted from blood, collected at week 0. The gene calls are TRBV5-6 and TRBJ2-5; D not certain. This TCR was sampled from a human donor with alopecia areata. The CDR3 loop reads CASSFGSETQYF. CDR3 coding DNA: TGTGCCAGCAGCTTCGGGTCCGAGACCCAGTACTTC.